Below are 28 T cell receptor beta chains sequenced from a single sample in a study of beta chain features in type 1 diabetes. Every isolated RNA sample was fully reverse transcribed, so sequencing captured expressed TCRB transcripts. Here immunoSEQ multiplex PCR was the method, and the copy in TCRdb shows in-frame clones only, minus some. Seen here are about 150,000 clones, roughly 53% observed once, and the top ten hold around 0.43%. Sequenced input: Tregs from blood. The receptors were gathered from a man between 18 and 29 years old in good health.

The chain employs TRBV2 and TRBJ2-7, with 10 bases that match TRBD1. CDR1 is SNHLY, CDR2 FYNNEI, per germline. There are 13 residues in the CDR3. The junction had 6 bases not matched to a gene; V was cut back by 7 bases and J by 6 bases. CDR3 sequence: CASTRDRGAEQYF. Here the CDR3 DNA reads TGTGCCAGCACCCGGGACAGGGGTGCCGAGCAGTACTTC. Looking up the rest from reference TRBV2 and TRBJ2-7 gives the full variable domain: EPEVTQTPSHQVTQMGQEVILRCVPISNHLYFYWYRQILGQKVEFLVSFYNNEISEKSEIFDDQFSVERPDGSNFTLKIRSTKLEDSAMYFCASTRDRGAEQYFGPGTRLTVT.

This clone was recorded a few times. The chain joins TRBV29-1 to TRBJ2-5; the D gene is possibly TRBD2 (5 bases). The germline gives CDR1 SQVTM, CDR2 ANQGSEA. V shed 3 bases and J shed 2 bases, with 10 bases lying between them. The CDR3 is 13 amino acids. CDR3: CSVELGRQETQYF. DNA for the CDR3: TGCAGCGTTGAGTTGGGGAGACAAGAGACCCAGTACTTC.

A few counts support this clone. The chain carries TRBV25-1 and TRBJ1-4, with no clear D. The CDR3 length is 15 residues. V lost 1 base and J 1 base, leaving 7 bases between the germline ends. CDR1 is MGHDK and CDR2 is SYGVNS in the germline V gene. In nucleotides, the CDR3 is TGTGCCAGCAGTGAATTGGAGAAAACTAATGAAAAACTGTTTTTT. Amino acids: CASSELEKTNEKLFF.

In its sample, this clone was seen a few times. V gene TRBV19 combines with J gene TRBJ2-1, with 13 bases fitting TRBD2. Per the germline V gene, CDR1 is LNHDA and CDR2 is SQIVND (reference sequence). The CDR3 has 14 amino acids. The junction had 6 bases not matched to a gene; V was cut back by 7 bases and J by 9 bases. The DNA of the CDR3 is TGTGCCAGTATTCAGACTAGCGGGGGGATTGAGCAGTTCTTC. Translation gives CASIQTSGGIEQFF. The full variable domain, rest sourced from reference TRBV19 and TRBJ2-1, is DGGITQSPKYLFRKEGQNVTLSCEQNLNHDAMYWYRQDPGQGLRLIYYSQIVNDFQKGDIAEGYSVSREKKESFPLTVTSAQKNPTAFYLCASIQTSGGIEQFFGPGTRLTVL.

This rearrangement joins TRBV5-1 to TRBJ2-1; 7 bases are a match to TRBD1. The CDR3 consists of 13 residues. Germline CDR1 and CDR2: SGHRS and YFSETQ. Germline trimming cut 4 bases from V and 4 bases from J; bases unmatched to any gene: 2. The CDR3 loop reads CASSLQGYNEQFF. The CDR3 DNA reads TGCGCCAGCAGCCTACAGGGGTACAATGAGCAGTTCTTC. Full variable domain (missing parts from reference TRBV5-1 and TRBJ2-1): KAGVTQTPRYLIKTRGQQVTLSCSPISGHRSVSWYQQTPGQGLQFLFEYFSETQRNKGNFPGRFSGRQFSNSRSEMNVSTLELGDSALYLCASSLQGYNEQFFGPGTRLTVL.

The CDR3 region is CSALDSYEQYF. The DNA for the CDR3 is TGCAGTGCGCTGGACAGCTACGAGCAGTACTTC. The V and J genes are TRBV20-1 and TRBJ2-7, with D perhaps matching TRBD1 (6 bases). V lost 6 bases and J lost 3, with 9 bases in between. The CDR3 covers 11 residues. The germline V gene encodes CDR1 DFQATT and CDR2 SNEGSKA (reference sequence).

The J gene is TRBJ2-1, the V gene TRBV6-1; 12 bases match TRBD1. The CDR3 runs 15 residues. V was pared by 6 bases and J by 8 bases, with 8 bases of the junction left unmatched. Looked up from germline, CDR1 is MNHNS and CDR2 is SASEGT. The CDR3 here is CASRAGTGGRDEQFF. Here the CDR3 DNA reads TGTGCCAGCAGAGCGGGGACAGGGGGCCGGGATGAGCAGTTCTTC.

V is TRBV28 and J is TRBJ2-7; the match to TRBD2 covers 7 bases. The CDR3 extends over 14 amino acids. Germline-derived CDR1 and CDR2 are MDHEN and SYDVKM. Germline trimming cut 5 bases from V and 10 bases from J; bases unmatched to any gene: 14. In DNA form, the CDR3 reads TGTGCCAGCAGTCCACCCCATCGCAGGGAGGGACAGTACTTC. Its translation is CASSPPHRREGQYF.

The CDR3 nucleotides are TGTGCCATCAGGGTGGGACAGAAGTACAATGAGCAGTTCTTC. This encodes CAIRVGQKYNEQFF. V usage is TRBV10-3 and J usage is TRBJ2-1; 7 positions agree with TRBD1. The CDR3 covers 14 residues. Per germline, CDR1 ENHRY and CDR2 SYGVKD. V lost 6 bases, J lost 4 bases, and 6 bases stayed unmatched.

This clone turned up a few times. CDR3 residues: CASYQTGSGTDTQYF. Here the CDR3 DNA reads TGTGCCTCCTATCAAACCGGGTCCGGCACAGATACGCAGTATTTT. J is TRBJ2-3 and V is TRBV30; D is unresolved. This CDR3 has 15 amino acids. The germline V gene encodes CDR1 GTSNPN and CDR2 SVGIG (reference sequence). Trimming took off 7 bases at V and 1 base at J, with 18 bases between the two ends.

The chain employs TRBV7-6 and TRBJ2-7; TRBD2 aligns across 7 bases. CDR1 is SGHVS and CDR2 is FNYEAQ in the germline V gene. V dropped 1 base and J dropped 1; count of bases not matched to a gene: 1. The CDR3 loop spans 14 amino acids. The CDR3 reads CASSLGGGSYEQYF. The DNA of the CDR3 is TGTGCCAGCAGCTTAGGGGGGGGTTCCTACGAGCAGTACTTC.

The genes are TRBV5-1 and TRBJ2-1, with 12 positions matching TRBD1. Trimming cost V 3 bases and J 9 bases; bases outside gene matches: 19. The CDR3 totals 19 residues. Germline CDR1 and CDR2: SGHRS and YFSETQ. In DNA, the CDR3 is TGCGCCAGCAGCTCGCCCAGGGGGACTTGGGACAGGGGGCGAAGTGAGCAGTTCTTC. It yields the protein CASSSPRGTWDRGRSEQFF. Variable domain in full (rest from reference TRBV5-1 and TRBJ2-1): KAGVTQTPRYLIKTRGQQVTLSCSPISGHRSVSWYQQTPGQGLQFLFEYFSETQRNKGNFPGRFSGRQFSNSRSEMNVSTLELGDSALYLCASSSPRGTWDRGRSEQFFGPGTRLTVL.

The rearrangement links TRBV7-2 to TRBJ1-2, with TRBD1 matching over 8 bases. With V trimmed by 5 bases and J by 2 bases, 4 bases remained unmatched. Germline V gene lookup returns CDR1 SGHTA and CDR2 FQGNSA. This CDR3 has 14 amino acids. The CDR3 is CASSIRQGNYGYTF. In DNA form, the CDR3 reads TGTGCCAGCAGCATTAGACAGGGGAACTATGGCTACACCTTC.

V is TRBV6-5 and J is TRBJ2-3, with 10 bases that match TRBD2. Losses at the gene ends were 1 base for V and 2 bases for J; bases not matched to a gene: 3. CDR3 size: 16 residues. Germline V gene sequence: CDR1 MNHEY, CDR2 SVGAGI. The CDR3 region has the DNA TGTGCCAGCAGTTACTGGAGCGGGAGGGCCACAGATACGCAGTATTTT. Translation gives CASSYWSGRATDTQYF.

The rearrangement links TRBV6-6 to TRBJ2-5; D may be TRBD1 (6 bases). The last part of the DNA fits TRBJ2-7 better; the J call may be wrong. Germline loops: CDR1 MNHNY, CDR2 SVGAGI (reference sequence). This CDR3 spans 16 amino acids. This chain's CDR3 is CASGRPQGPGSYEQYF. Written as DNA, the CDR3 is TGTGCCAGCGGCCGTCCACAGGGCCCAGGGAGCTACGAGCAGTACTTC.

Only a few counts were recorded for this clone. The rearrangement uses TRBV10-3 and TRBJ2-2; no clear D gene. There are 15 residues in the CDR3. The ends were cut back, 2 bases at V and 0 bases at J, with 7 bases in the middle. Looked up from germline, CDR1 is ENHRY and CDR2 is SYGVKD. The CDR3 nucleotides are TGTGCCATCAGTGAGCGTCCTTCGAACACCGGGGAGCTGTTTTTT. Protein: CAISERPSNTGELFF.

This clone was observed a handful of times. The V gene is TRBV30, the J gene TRBJ2-7, with TRBD2 as a possible D gene (5 bases). V shed 5 bases and J shed 4 bases, with 15 bases lying between them. This CDR3 region has 13 residues. The germline CDR1 and CDR2 sequences are GTSNPN and SVGIG (reference sequence). The CDR3 DNA is TGTGCCTGGTCGGGCGGGCAGGAGTACGAGCAGTACTTC. Protein product: CAWSGGQEYEQYF.

This clone occurred a few times. J is TRBJ2-3 and V is TRBV7-2; D possibly corresponds to TRBD2 (6 bases). The V gene's germline CDR1 is SGHTA and CDR2 FQGNSA. V was cut by 4 bases and J by 5 bases, with 10 bases left in between. The CDR3 sequence is 13 residues long. CDR3 loop: CASSSGLEDTQYF. As DNA, the CDR3 is TGTGCCAGCAGCTCGGGACTTGAAGATACGCAGTATTTT.

The chain couples TRBV18 to TRBJ1-2; no reliable D call. V lost 8 bases to trimming and J lost 8 bases, with 27 bases between them. The CDR3 contains 16 residues. CDR1 and CDR2 from the germline V gene are KGHSH and LQKENI. This CDR3 is CASLDRAGRRNGGYTF. CDR3 in DNA: TGTGCCAGCCTCGACCGGGCGGGGAGGCGCAACGGGGGCTACACCTTC.

This chain connects TRBV5-1 to TRBJ2-2; 9 bases are shared with TRBD1. V was clipped by 5 bases and J by 7 bases; unmatched bases: 6. Germline values: CDR1 SGHRS, CDR2 YFSETQ. The CDR3 loop spans 14 amino acids. The CDR3 DNA is TGCGCCAGCAGTCAGACAGGGGGAGTCGGGGAGCTGTTTTTT. Its translation is CASSQTGGVGELFF.

The chain joins TRBV28 to TRBJ2-7, with 8 bases matching TRBD1. This CDR3 region has 13 residues. Germline V lookup: CDR1 MDHEN, CDR2 SYDVKM. V shed 3 bases and J 6 bases; nucleotides not matched to a gene: 4. CDR3 sequence: CASSLDGQGEQYF. In DNA, the CDR3 is TGTGCCAGCAGTTTGGATGGACAGGGCGAGCAGTACTTC.

V and J are TRBV29-1 and TRBJ2-1; D is ambiguous. Germline V lookup: CDR1 SQVTM, CDR2 ANQGSEA. Trimming removed 6 bases from V and 4 bases from J, with 7 bases in between. CDR3 length: 11 amino acids. CDR3 coding DNA: TGCAGCGTCCTCGGGTACAATGAGCAGTTCTTC. Its translation is CSVLGYNEQFF.

V usage is TRBV4-2 and J usage is TRBJ2-3; TRBD1 matches at 8 bases. This CDR3 spans 15 amino acids. Germline assignment: CDR1 LGHNA and CDR2 YNFKEQ. V dropped 4 bases and J dropped 0; count of bases not matched to a gene: 3. CDR3 nucleotide sequence: TGTGCCAGCAGCCCCCAGGGGGCAAGCACAGATACGCAGTATTTT. Translated, it gives CASSPQGASTDTQYF.

CDR3 in amino acids: CASSLGRREFF. The CDR3 coding sequence is TGCGCCAGCAGCTTGGGCCGGCGGGAGTTCTTC. The chain has TRBV5-1 and TRBJ2-1; possibly TRBD2 for D (5 bases). Trimming removed 0 bases from V and 14 bases from J, with 9 bases in between. CDR3 length: 11 amino acids. Germline V gene data show CDR1 as SGHRS and CDR2 as YFSETQ.

V usage is TRBV5-4 and J usage is TRBJ1-2, with 7 bases identical to TRBD1. The J segment lost 3 bases and the V segment lost 7 bases, leaving 9 bases of the junction unmatched. In germline, CDR1 is SGHNT, CDR2 YYREEE (reference sequence). The CDR3 contains 14 residues. The CDR3 nucleotides read TGTGCCAGCCGATCGACAGGGTCGGACTATGGCTACACCTTC. It codes for CASRSTGSDYGYTF.

The chain joins TRBV15 to TRBJ2-5, with 10 nucleotides matching TRBD1. The length of the CDR3 is 19 residues. The junction had 13 bases not matched to a gene; V was cut back by 1 base and J by 2 bases. Germline values: CDR1 LNHNV, CDR2 YYDKDF (reference sequence). CDR3 in amino acids: CATSRGQGALSVRQETQYF. CDR3 sequence (DNA): TGTGCCACCAGCAGAGGACAGGGGGCTCTATCGGTTCGTCAAGAGACCCAGTACTTC. Based on the CDR3 plus reference TRBV15 and TRBJ2-5, the full variable domain is DAMVIQNPRYQVTQFGKPVTLSCSQTLNHNVMYWYQQKSSQAPKLLFHYYDKDFNNEADTPDNFQSRRPNTSFCFLDIRSPGLGDTAMYLCATSRGQGALSVRQETQYFGPGTRLLVL.

This CDR3 is CASGGEGADTQYF. The CDR3 nucleotides read TGTGCCAGCGGCGGGGAAGGAGCAGATACGCAGTATTTT. The J gene is TRBJ2-3, the V gene TRBV6-6; a weak D match, TRBD2 (6 bases). The CDR3 totals 13 residues. The ends were cut back, 8 bases at V and 4 bases at J, with 13 bases in the middle. Germline-derived CDR1 and CDR2 are MNHNY and SVGAGI (reference sequence).

This clone was seen more than once but under ten times. This chain links TRBV7-9 with TRBJ1-5; maybe TRBD1 (5 bases). This CDR3 region has 13 residues. Germline V CDR1 and CDR2: SEHNR, FQNEAQ (reference sequence). Trimming shortened V by 11 bases and J by 0 bases, and 11 bases separated the two germline ends. The CDR3 region has the DNA TGTGCCGCGGGAGGGGATAGCAATCAGCCCCAGCATTTT. It specifies CAAGGDSNQPQHF.